This T cell receptor beta chain was obtained from a study of OX40 agonist ivuxolimab in advanced cancers. Study background: Patients achieving partial responses numbered three: one hepatocellular carcinoma case and two cutaneous melanoma cases. Regarding the study as a whole: The study found that CD8+ T cells averaged more expanded clones than CD4+. Dose levels from 0.1 to 3.0 mg/kg saw CD4+ and CD8+ blood T cells expand clonally by week 6.

Generated by immunoSEQ multiplex PCR, the TCRdb table keeps only in-frame clones and is missing some. The sample yields roughly 59,000 clones, roughly 84% seen once. Germline CDR1 is GTSNPN and CDR2 is SVGIG (reference sequence). The junction had 7 bases not matched to a gene; V was cut back by 5 bases and J by 4 bases. This CDR3 contains 14 residues. As for this clone: The antigen is undetermined.

The TCR was taken from an adult with an advanced solid tumor such as melanoma, head and neck, liver or kidney cancer. The gene calls are TRBV30 and TRBJ2-3; 9 bases are shared with TRBD1. The sequenced sample was CD4+ or CD8+ T cells sorted from blood, obtained in a trial of the OX40 agonist ivuxolimab. The CDR3 spells CAWDRGGQADTQYF. In nucleotides, the CDR3 is TGTGCCTGGGACAGGGGGGGCCAAGCAGATACGCAGTATTTT.